Below, one TCR beta chain is given with its context. The antigen remains unidentified. V was cut by 6 bases and J by 4 bases, with 14 bases left in between. The CDR3 is made up of 13 amino acids. CDR1 and CDR2 (germline): SQVTM, ANQGSEA. Graves' hyperthyroidism showing no ophthalmopathy progression within 18 months was considered stable. Lactation, pregnancy, other autoimmune disease or uncontrolled infection excluded patients. TCR beta CDR3 regions were amplified from RNA transcripts. A first-round RT-PCR of the TCR CDR3 used the HTBI primer set. Each CDR3 protein is one row after TCRdb ran MiXCR on the multiplex PCR reads. The sample lists 500,000 to 600,000 distinct CDR3 sequences; about 43% were seen once. This specimen comes from a study of T cells in Graves' hyperthyroidism and ophthalmopathy. Study-wide findings and caveats: Blood samples included most of the expanded thyroid clonotypes exceeding 0.001.

Sample: peripheral blood or thyroid tissue (not recorded which). This TCR was recovered from a woman between 18 and 30 years old with Graves' hyperthyroidism. This chain joins TRBV29-1 and TRBJ2-3; perhaps TRBD2 as D (5 bases). The CDR3 DNA reads TGCAGCGTCTCCCGGGGTAAATCAGATACGCAGTATTTT. Translated, it gives CSVSRGKSDTQYF.